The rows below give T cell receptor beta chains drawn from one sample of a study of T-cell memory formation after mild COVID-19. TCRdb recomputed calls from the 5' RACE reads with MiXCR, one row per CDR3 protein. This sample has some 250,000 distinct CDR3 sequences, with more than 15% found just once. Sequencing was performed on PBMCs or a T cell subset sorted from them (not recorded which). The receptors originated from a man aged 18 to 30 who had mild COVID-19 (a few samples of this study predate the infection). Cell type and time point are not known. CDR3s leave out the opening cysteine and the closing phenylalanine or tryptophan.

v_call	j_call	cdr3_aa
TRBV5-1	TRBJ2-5	ASRSTGVETQY
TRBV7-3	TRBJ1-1	ASSPRQVGTNTEAF
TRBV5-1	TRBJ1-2	ASSLQGAPSYGYT
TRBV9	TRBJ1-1	ASSAPGQGLTEAF
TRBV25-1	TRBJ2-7	ASSETGPPPSYEQY
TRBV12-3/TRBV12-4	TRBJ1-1	ASSPQSLNTEAF
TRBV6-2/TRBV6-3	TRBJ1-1	ASSRRNTEAF
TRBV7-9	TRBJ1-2	ASTLGQGGLYGYT
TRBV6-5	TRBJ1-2	ASSSTGSLYGYT
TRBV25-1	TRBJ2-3	ASSRADTQY
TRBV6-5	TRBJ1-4	ASSYSASSTRTEKLF
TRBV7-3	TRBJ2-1	ASSLYGGAVDEQF
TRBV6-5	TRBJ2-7	ASSYSATYSYEQY
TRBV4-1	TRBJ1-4	ASSPRGEKLF
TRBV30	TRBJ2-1	AWRPLGPYNEQF
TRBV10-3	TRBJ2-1	AISESRTSGGWDEQF
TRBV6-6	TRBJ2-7	ASSWDRGLEQY
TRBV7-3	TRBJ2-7	ASSFGPLSYEQY
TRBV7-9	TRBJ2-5	ASIKDPMGTQY
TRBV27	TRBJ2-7	ASNQGSSYEQY
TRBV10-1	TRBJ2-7	ASSERWPSPYEQY
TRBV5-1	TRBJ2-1	ASSSLTGNEQF
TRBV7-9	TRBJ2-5	ASRPGQGAGKETQY
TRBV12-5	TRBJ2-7	ASGYHYEQY
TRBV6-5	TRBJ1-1	ASSFFDRAPLNAF
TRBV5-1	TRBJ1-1	ASSQNPGITEAF
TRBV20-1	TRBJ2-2	SARTANTGELF
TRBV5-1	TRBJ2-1	ASGGLSYNEQF
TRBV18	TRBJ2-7	ASSPGQGSYYEQY
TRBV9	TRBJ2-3	ASSVALEGTDTQY